These T cell receptor beta chains were read from a single sample in a study of CD8+CD57+ T cells in acquired aplastic anemia. TCRdb used MiXCR to reprocess the reads, holding one entry per CDR3 protein. The repertoire consists of fewer than 250,000 distinct CDR3 sequences, with roughly half occurring once and the leading ten covering roughly 15%. Sequences were obtained from sorted CD4+, CD8+, or CD8+CD57+ T cells (not recorded which) from PBMCs. These receptors all stem from a human donor in good health, serving as a control. CDR3s include the opening cysteine and the closing phenylalanine or tryptophan. The D gene is left open where the match is weak. Size tells how often a clone was seen (once, few, many) or the class of an expanded clone, and some rows leave it out.

>TRBD1|TRBJ2-7|TRBV7-9|NA
TGTGCCAGCAGTCCGGACAGGACAGCCTACGAGCAGTACTTC
CASSPDRTAYEQYF
>NA|TRBJ1-6|TRBV7-2|once
TGTGCCAGCAGCTTAGTTGGCAGTCCAAATTCACCCCTCCACTTT
CASSLVGSPNSPLHF
>NA|TRBJ1-2|TRBV2|NA
TGTGCCAGCAGCGAAAAAGCCGGGGAGGGTTATGGCTACACCTTC
CASSEKAGEGYGYTF
>NA|TRBJ1-6|TRBV29-1|NA
TGCAGCAGTTTAAGAGGTAGTTCACCCCTCCACTTT
CSSLRGSSPLHF
>NA|TRBJ2-1|TRBV12-3/TRBV12-4|once
TGTGCCACCGGGGGGCGGGGCAAGCATGAGCAGTCCTTC
CATGGRGKHEQSF
>NA|TRBJ2-3|TRBV15|NA
TGTGCCACCAGCAGAGATCAAGATACGCAGTATTTT
CATSRDQDTQYF
>TRBD2|TRBJ2-1|TRBV10-3|many
TGTGCCATCAGACTAGCGGACAATGAGCAGTTCTTC
CAIRLADNEQFF
>TRBD2|TRBJ2-5|TRBV28|few
TGTGCCAGCGTGACTAGCGGGGGAGGAGAGACCCAGTACTTC
CASVTSGGGETQYF
>NA|TRBJ2-7|TRBV5-8|many
TGTGCCAGCAGCTTGAGGGGAGGAGGGTACGAGCAGTACTTC
CASSLRGGGYEQYF
>NA|TRBJ2-7|TRBV29-1|NA
TGCAGCGTTGCCACCCACGGGGCCTACGAGCAGTACTTC
CSVATHGAYEQYF
>TRBD1|TRBJ1-4|TRBV28|many
TGTGCCAGCAGCCTTACAGGGGCGGGTGAAAAACTGTTTTTT
CASSLTGAGEKLFF
>TRBD2|TRBJ2-7|TRBV5-1|NA
TGCGCCAGCAGCTTGGGAACTAGCGTTTCCTACGAGCAGTACTTC
CASSLGTSVSYEQYF
>NA|TRBJ2-3|TRBV5-1|once
TGCGCCAGCAGCTTGGGGCCAGGGGGGGGGCCAGATACGCAGTATTTT
CASSLGPGGGPDTQYF
>NA|TRBJ2-3|TRBV9|once
TGTGCCAGCAGCCAAGTACGAGGGCCGAGCAGAGATACGCAGTATTTT
CASSQVRGPSRDTQYF
>NA|TRBJ2-3|TRBV20-1|NA
TGCAGTCTTGAGGATATCACAGATACGCAGTATTTT
CSLEDITDTQYF
>NA|TRBJ2-7|TRBV27|few
TGTGCCAGCAGTTGGTTGGGACTCAGCTCCTACGAGCAGTACTTC
CASSWLGLSSYEQYF
>TRBD1|TRBJ1-4|TRBV20-1|NA
TGCAGTGCTAGACATGGGACAGGCGATGAAAAACTGTTTTTT
CSARHGTGDEKLFF
>TRBD1|TRBJ1-2|TRBV19|NA
TGTGCCAGTGCTCGACAGGGGGCGAGTGAGTATGGCTACACCTTC
CASARQGASEYGYTF
>NA|TRBJ2-3|TRBV15|many
TGTGCCACCAGCAGGGGACTCGACCCTAGAATAGATACGCAGTATTTT
CATSRGLDPRIDTQYF
>TRBD2|TRBJ2-7|TRBV20-1|few
TGCAGTGCTGTATACCCATTCGGGGGGGCAGGCTACGAGCAGTACTTC
CSAVYPFGGAGYEQYF
>TRBD1|TRBJ2-1|TRBV14|NA
TGTGCCAGCAGCCATCAGGGTACAGGGGTCAATGAGCAGTTCTTC
CASSHQGTGVNEQFF
>NA|TRBJ2-5|TRBV7-2|once
TGTGCCAGCAGCATAAGGGGGGGGCAGTGGGTGGAGACCCAGTACTTC
CASSIRGGQWVETQYF
>TRBD1|TRBJ2-7|TRBV10-3|NA
TGTGCCATCAGCTCGACAGGGTCTAATTACGAGCAGTACTTC
CAISSTGSNYEQYF
>NA|TRBJ2-7|TRBV7-9|once
TGTGCCAGCAGCTTTCCAGGGTTGGGCTACGAGCAGTACTTC
CASSFPGLGYEQYF
>NA|TRBJ1-2|TRBV7-3|once
TGTGCCAGCAGTTTACCGGGCGGAGGGGGCTACACCTTC
CASSLPGGGGYTF
>TRBD2|TRBJ2-7|TRBV28|few
TGTGCCAGCAGTTTATGGGGACTAGCGGGGGGGCCCTACGAGCAGTACTTC
CASSLWGLAGGPYEQYF
>NA|TRBJ2-5|TRBV11-2|NA
TGTGCCAGCAGCTTAGGGACTACACTTCAGAGGTACTTC
CASSLGTTLQRYF
>NA|TRBJ2-3|TRBV4-3|many
TGCGCCAGCAGCCAAGGCTACCGTAGCACAGATACGCAGTATTTT
CASSQGYRSTDTQYF
>NA|TRBJ1-6|TRBV4-1|NA
TGCGCCAGCAGCCACGGGGAGGATTCACCCCTCCACTTT
CASSHGEDSPLHF
>NA|TRBJ1-2|TRBV4-1|NA
TGCGCCAGCAGCCAAGTTTCCGGGGGCGCGAGTGGCTACACCTTC
CASSQVSGGASGYTF
>NA|TRBJ1-1|TRBV29-1|NA
TGCAGCGTTGTGGGGGTTGGTGAAGCTTTCTTT
CSVVGVGEAFF
>NA|TRBJ1-6|TRBV15|NA
TGTGCCACCAGCAGAGATAAAGCCAAGTGGCGGGGTAGTTCACCCCTCCACTTT
CATSRDKAKWRGSSPLHF
>TRBD2|TRBJ2-7|TRBV11-2|once
TGTGCCAGCAGCTATCTTCGGGGACTAGCGGTCCACGAGCAGTACTTC
CASSYLRGLAVHEQYF
>NA|TRBJ1-1|TRBV28|NA
TGTGCCAGCAGGCGAGGGGGGGGAGGGAACACTGAAGCTTTCTTT
CASRRGGGGNTEAFF
>NA|TRBJ2-5|TRBV5-1|few
TGCGCCAGCAGCTTGGAAAGGGGAGAGACCCAGTACTTC
CASSLERGETQYF
>NA|TRBJ2-7|TRBV12-3/TRBV12-4|many
TGTGCCAGCAGTTTTCAGGGCCGCGCTCGGTACTTC
CASSFQGRARYF
>NA|TRBJ1-5|TRBV7-8|NA
TGTGCCAGCAGCCCGAGGGGTCGCAATCAGCCCCAGCATTTT
CASSPRGRNQPQHF
>TRBD1|TRBJ2-3|TRBV10-3|NA
TGTGCCGCGACCCCGGGACAGGGGAACACAGATACGCAGTATTTT
CAATPGQGNTDTQYF
>NA|TRBJ2-5|TRBV5-1|NA
TGCGCCAGCAGGCCGGGCGGGATGTCAGAGACCCAGTACTTC
CASRPGGMSETQYF
>TRBD1|TRBJ1-2|TRBV14|NA
TGTGCCAGCAGCCAAGTAACAGGGGATGGCTACACCTTC
CASSQVTGDGYTF
>NA|TRBJ2-3|TRBV7-2|many
TGTGCCAGCAGCTCCCATGTAGGGGAGGATACGCAGTATTTT
CASSSHVGEDTQYF
>TRBD2|TRBJ2-7|TRBV2|NA
TGTGCCAGCAGTGATGACCTAGCGGGTAACTTCTCCTACGAGCAGTACTTC
CASSDDLAGNFSYEQYF
>TRBD1|TRBJ2-7|TRBV10-2|NA
TGCACCAGCAGAGCCTCAGGACAGGGTCTTGCCTACGAGCAGTACTTC
CTSRASGQGLAYEQYF